The sequence of this T cell receptor beta chain was determined in a study of T cell repertoires in cytomegalovirus infection. TCRdb re-called the reads with MiXCR, one entry per CDR3 protein. The sample contains about 770,000 distinct CDR3 sequences, almost 30% of which appear only once. About this clonotype itself: What it recognizes is unknown.

The V gene's germline CDR1 is MNHEY and CDR2 SMNVEV (reference sequence). V lost 6 bases and J lost 3, with 18 bases in between. The CDR3 covers 15 residues. Source: cultured CD8+ T cells from PBMCs, taken from culture after CMV antigen stimulation. The clonotype comes from a human donor in good health (CMV status not recorded). Some clones in this sample may be carry-over from other donors' samples. The V and J genes are TRBV27 and TRBJ2-7, with D perhaps matching TRBD1 (6 bases). CDR3 residues: CASSLMGHGIYEQYF. The CDR3 nucleotides are TGTGCCAGCAGCCTGATGGGACATGGTATCTACGAGCAGTACTTC.